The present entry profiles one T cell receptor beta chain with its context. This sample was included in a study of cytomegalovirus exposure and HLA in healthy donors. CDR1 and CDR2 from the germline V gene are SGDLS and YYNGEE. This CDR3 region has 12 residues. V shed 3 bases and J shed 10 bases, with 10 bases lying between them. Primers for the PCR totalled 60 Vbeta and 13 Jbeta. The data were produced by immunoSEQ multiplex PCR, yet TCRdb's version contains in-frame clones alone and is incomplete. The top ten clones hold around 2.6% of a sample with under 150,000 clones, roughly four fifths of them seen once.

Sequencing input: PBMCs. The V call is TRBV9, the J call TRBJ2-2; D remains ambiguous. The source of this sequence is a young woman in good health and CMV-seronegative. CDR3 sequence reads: CASSARSEELFF. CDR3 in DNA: TGTGCCAGCAGCGCCAGGTCGGAGGAGCTGTTTTTT.